This T cell receptor beta chain was sequenced for a study of blood T cell repertoires in COVID-19. Study background: COVID-19 samples, acute and convalescent, were from the United States, Italy and Spain. T cells, B-cell-depleted T cells, or PBMCs supplied cDNA or gDNA.

In the authors' methods: Amplifying reference gene primers gave estimates of nucleated cell counts. Assay used: immunoSEQ multiplex PCR; TCRdb lists only in-frame clones, some missing. The V and J calls and clone size were taken over from that table, and D and trimming were inferred from the DNA. In the table there are around 180,000 clones, 85% of which are singletons. Seattle participants joined during active infection and were tracked over time. The CDR3 loop spans 15 amino acids. Looked up from germline, CDR1 is KGHDR and CDR2 is SFDVKD. The V segment lost 3 bases and the J segment 4 bases; nucleotides outside the gene matches: 4.

This TCR came from a person between 65 and 79 years old with COVID-19, enrolled during active disease. The chain uses TRBV24-1 and TRBJ2-3; 9 nucleotides line up with TRBD1. Sequencing was done on a sample of peripheral blood. The CDR3 region has the DNA TGTGCCACCAGTGATGCGGACAGGGGAGCAGATACGCAGTATTTT. This codes for CATSDADRGADTQYF.